Following are 27 T cell receptor beta chains from one sample sequenced in a study of cytomegalovirus exposure and HLA in healthy donors. The PCR was carried out with 60 Vbeta primers and 13 Jbeta primers. Assay: immunoSEQ multiplex PCR; the TCRdb copy retains only in-frame clones and omits some. In the table there are about 200,000 clones, approximately 85% of which are singletons. Sequencing was performed on PBMCs. Source of these receptors: a woman in her fifties or sixties in good health and CMV-seronegative.

The chain uses TRBV29-1 and TRBJ2-3; the match to TRBD2 covers 7 bases. This CDR3 is 13 amino acids long. Germline CDR1 is SQVTM and CDR2 is ANQGSEA. Germline trimming cut 1 base from V and 9 bases from J; bases unmatched to any gene: 7. The CDR3 DNA reads as TGCAGCGTTGAAGTAGACCCAGCGGGAACGCAGTATTTT. It encodes CSVEVDPAGTQYF.

The chain joins TRBV28 to TRBJ2-7, with D tentatively TRBD1 (6 bases). Germline loops: CDR1 MDHEN, CDR2 SYDVKM. This CDR3 contains 15 residues. Trimming cost V 5 bases and J 2 bases, with 16 bases left between them. The chain's CDR3 is CASSPKTGLPYEQYF. The CDR3 coding sequence is TGTGCCAGCAGTCCAAAGACAGGACTCCCCTACGAGCAGTACTTC.

J is TRBJ2-1 and V is TRBV30; 12 bases map to TRBD1. The germline V gene encodes CDR1 GTSNPN and CDR2 SVGIG (reference sequence). V dropped 6 bases and J dropped 8; count of bases not matched to a gene: 11. This CDR3 has 15 residues. The chain's CDR3 is CACQFRDRGRDEQFF. In DNA, the CDR3 is TGTGCCTGTCAATTCCGGGACAGGGGGCGGGATGAGCAGTTCTTC.

The chain recombines TRBV19 with TRBJ1-1, with D uncertain. Germline loops: CDR1 LNHDA, CDR2 SQIVND (reference sequence). The length of the CDR3 is 13 residues. The V end was cut by 3 bases, the J end by 4 bases, with 9 bases between. CDR3 amino acids: CASSMDEGTEAFF. In DNA, the CDR3 is TGTGCCAGTAGTATGGACGAGGGCACTGAAGCTTTCTTT.

The genes are TRBV19 and TRBJ2-6, with no clear D. CDR3 length: 17 amino acids. Germline V CDR1 and CDR2: LNHDA, SQIVND (reference sequence). V was trimmed by 5 bases and J by 2 bases, leaving 16 bases between them. The CDR3 spells CASSLAGGAPGANVLTF. CDR3 in DNA: TGTGCCAGTAGTTTAGCCGGCGGCGCGCCTGGGGCCAACGTCCTGACTTTC.

The chain carries TRBV27 and TRBJ2-7, with D perhaps matching TRBD1 (6 bases). Per the germline V gene, CDR1 is MNHEY and CDR2 is SMNVEV (reference sequence). V was shortened by 5 bases and J by 0 bases, with 11 bases between the two germline ends. CDR3 length: 14 residues. The CDR3 DNA sequence: TGTGCCAGCAGTGAGGACAGCCTCTCCTACGAGCAGTACTTC. Translated: CASSEDSLSYEQYF.

This sequence joins TRBV18 and TRBJ1-2, with D possibly being TRBD1 (5 bases). The CDR3 has 14 residues. Trimming removed 2 bases at V and 2 bases at J, with 9 bases between. Germline V CDR1 and CDR2: KGHSH, LQKENI. Here the CDR3 DNA reads TGTGCCAGCTCACCAGGGGCGAGGAACTATGGCTACACCTTC. It is translated as CASSPGARNYGYTF.

V is TRBV28 and J is TRBJ2-7; D possibly corresponds to TRBD1 (5 bases). The V and J ends lost 8 bases and 2 bases respectively, with 10 bases between them. From germline, CDR1 is MDHEN and CDR2 SYDVKM. This CDR3 contains 12 residues. The CDR3 protein is CASCPGTYEQYF. CDR3 DNA sequence: TGTGCCAGCTGCCCAGGGACCTACGAGCAGTACTTC.

V is TRBV6-1 and J is TRBJ2-1; TRBD1 agrees at 9 bases. The junction had 11 bases not matched to a gene; V was cut back by 8 bases and J by 6 bases. This CDR3 is built from 15 residues. Germline assignment: CDR1 MNHNS and CDR2 SASEGT. In nucleotides, the CDR3 is TGTGCCAGCCCATCGGGGACAGGGATATTCAATGAGCAGTTCTTC. Protein: CASPSGTGIFNEQFF.

V is TRBV4-1 and J is TRBJ2-7, with 7 nucleotides matching TRBD1. The CDR3 runs to 17 residues. Per germline, CDR1 MGHRA and CDR2 YSYEKL. Trimming cost V 4 bases and J 4 bases; bases outside gene matches: 16. The CDR3 protein is CASSPLRGQAREYEQYF. The CDR3 DNA is TGCGCCAGCAGCCCCCTGCGAGGACAGGCAAGGGAATACGAGCAGTACTTC.

This chain uses TRBV28 with TRBJ2-3; 7 bases match TRBD1. The CDR3 is 13 residues long. The germline V gene encodes CDR1 MDHEN and CDR2 SYDVKM. CDR3 region: CASGTASTDTQYF. In DNA, the CDR3 is TGTGCATCCGGGACAGCTAGCACAGATACGCAGTATTTT.

The chain joins TRBV28 to TRBJ1-2; D may be TRBD1 (5 bases). Trimming cost V 6 bases and J 2 bases, with 10 bases left between them. Germline V gives CDR1 MDHEN, CDR2 SYDVKM. The CDR3 consists of 13 residues. The CDR3 coding sequence is TGTGCCAGCAGGCTAGACAGCAACTATGGCTACACCTTC. Its protein is CASRLDSNYGYTF.

The chain links TRBV27 to TRBJ2-2; the match to TRBD2 covers 7 bases. V shed 3 bases and J 0 bases; nucleotides not matched to a gene: 1. This CDR3 is built from 15 residues. Germline lookup yields CDR1 MNHEY and CDR2 SMNVEV (reference sequence). The CDR3 is CASSFAGANTGELFF. In DNA, the CDR3 is TGTGCCAGCAGTTTTGCGGGGGCGAACACCGGGGAGCTGTTTTTT.

The J gene is TRBJ2-1, the V gene TRBV5-1; 9 bases line up with TRBD2. From germline, CDR1 is SGHRS and CDR2 YFSETQ. The CDR3 sequence is 17 residues long. V trimming: 4 bases; J trimming: 3 bases; junction bases outside the gene matches: 11. The DNA of the CDR3 is TGCGCCAGCAGCCAGCGGGAGGTCGCCGGACTCTACAATGAGCAGTTCTTC. As protein: CASSQREVAGLYNEQFF.

This clone has only one observation. The J gene is TRBJ1-2, the V gene TRBV29-1; no clear D. The CDR3 covers 13 residues. CDR1 is SQVTM and CDR2 is ANQGSEA in the germline V gene. V shed 1 base and J shed 5 bases, with 11 bases lying between them. This chain's CDR3 is CSVEGRDFYGYTF. The CDR3, as DNA: TGCAGCGTTGAAGGTCGGGATTTTTATGGCTACACCTTC.

This chain links TRBV28 with TRBJ2-3, with 9 bases that match TRBD1. Germline V gene lookup returns CDR1 MDHEN and CDR2 SYDVKM. CDR3 length equals 15 residues. The ends lost 8 bases at V and 4 bases at J; junction bases unmatched: 10. CDR3 DNA: TGTGCCAGCGGCTTATCCGGGACAGGGCCAGATACGCAGTATTTT. Its protein is CASGLSGTGPDTQYF. The variable domain in full, with the rest retrieved from reference TRBV28 and TRBJ2-3, is DVKVTQSSRYLVKRTGEKVFLECVQDMDHENMFWYRQDPGLGLRLIYFSYDVKMKEKGDIPEGYSVSREKKERFSLILESASTNQTSMYLCASGLSGTGPDTQYFGPGTRLTVL.

CDR3 in DNA: TGTGCCAGCAGCTTAGGAGGGACAGGGGGTGGTGATGAGCAGTTCTTC. Translated: CASSLGGTGGGDEQFF. This chain joins TRBV7-8 and TRBJ2-1; 11 nucleotides match TRBD1. The junction had 7 bases not matched to a gene; V was cut back by 1 base and J by 8 bases. Germline CDR1 SGHVS, CDR2 FQNEAQ. The CDR3 covers 16 residues. The entire variable domain, with the rest obtained from reference TRBV7-8 and TRBJ2-1, is as follows: GAGVSQSPRYKVAKRGQDVALRCDPISGHVSLFWYQQALGQGPEFLTYFQNEAQLDKSGLPSDRFFAERPEGSVSTLKIQRTQQEDSAVYLCASSLGGTGGGDEQFFGPGTRLTVL.

The genes are TRBV7-7 and TRBJ2-2; D gene ambiguous. The germline V gene has CDR1 SSHAT and CDR2 FNYEAQ (reference sequence). V lost 5 bases to trimming and J lost 2 bases, with 15 bases between them. This CDR3 contains 16 residues. CDR3 sequence reads: CASSPQTGTNTGELFF. CDR3 coding DNA: TGTGCCAGCAGCCCCCAGACTGGCACAAACACCGGGGAGCTGTTTTTT.

This rearrangement joins TRBV30 to TRBJ2-7; D gene uncertain. Germline CDR1 GTSNPN, CDR2 SVGIG (reference sequence). The CDR3 length is 12 residues. V shed 4 bases and J shed 0 bases, with 7 bases lying between them. The CDR3 protein is CAWTANSYEQYF. The CDR3 coding sequence is TGTGCCTGGACAGCGAACTCCTACGAGCAGTACTTC.

The V and J genes are TRBV7-9 and TRBJ1-6; D call uncertain. Germline lookup yields CDR1 SEHNR and CDR2 FQNEAQ (reference sequence). This CDR3 has 12 amino acids. The CDR3 sequence is CASSTGNSPLHF. The CDR3 nucleotides are TGTGCTTCGAGTACGGGTAATTCACCCCTCCACTTT.

The rearrangement joins TRBV19 to TRBJ1-1, with D unresolved. This CDR3 has 14 amino acids. V was trimmed by 0 bases and J by 1 base, leaving 6 bases between them. Germline CDR1 reads LNHDA; CDR2 reads SQIVND (reference sequence). The CDR3 loop is CASSIEPGNTEAFF. DNA of the CDR3: TGTGCCAGTAGTATAGAGCCGGGGAACACTGAAGCTTTCTTT.

The gene calls are TRBV25-1 and TRBJ1-3; D uncertain. Germline lookup yields CDR1 MGHDK and CDR2 SYGVNS. The CDR3 loop spans 14 amino acids. The V and J ends lost 5 bases and 4 bases respectively, with 12 bases between them. CDR3 residues: CASSPVRSGNTIYF. CDR3 nucleotides: TGTGCCAGCAGTCCCGTTCGGTCGGGAAACACCATATATTTT.

The rearrangement links TRBV5-6 to TRBJ2-3; D not certain. The CDR3 extends over 15 amino acids. Germline V lookup: CDR1 SGHDT, CDR2 YYEEEE. Trimming shortened V by 0 bases and J by 1 base, and 9 bases separated the two germline ends. CDR3 sequence: CASSLVLFGTDTQYF. The CDR3 DNA follows: TGTGCCAGCAGCTTGGTCTTGTTCGGCACAGATACGCAGTATTTT.

The chain employs TRBV7-3 and TRBJ2-7, with 14 bases matching TRBD2. Unmatched junction bases numbered 5, after V lost 5 bases and J lost 2 bases. The germline CDR1 and CDR2 sequences are SGHTA and FQGTGA. CDR3 size: 16 residues. For the CDR3, the DNA is TGTGCCAGCAGCCAAACGGGACTAGCGGGAGCCTACGAGCAGTACTTC. It codes for CASSQTGLAGAYEQYF.

The genes are TRBV7-9 and TRBJ1-1, with D hard to call. CDR1 and CDR2 from the germline V gene are SEHNR and FQNEAQ (reference sequence). This CDR3 has 13 residues. V gave up 1 base and J gave up 11 bases, with 14 bases separating them. The CDR3 is CASSLVQTSAAFF. The CDR3 bases are TGTGCCAGCAGCTTAGTACAGACCTCTGCCGCTTTCTTT.

The genes are TRBV5-1 and TRBJ2-3; the match to TRBD2 covers 7 bases. The trim removed 1 base at V and 5 bases at J, leaving 7 bases unmatched. CDR1 and CDR2 (germline): SGHRS, YFSETQ. This CDR3 has 15 residues. The CDR3 loop is CASSLTSDTGDTQYF. For the CDR3, the DNA is TGCGCCAGCAGCTTGACTAGCGACACTGGAGATACGCAGTATTTT.

The chain uses TRBV6-5 and TRBJ1-4; perhaps TRBD1 as D (5 bases). Germline values: CDR1 MNHEY, CDR2 SVGAGI. Between the trimmed V and J ends, which lost 4 bases and 1 base, there was a span of 7 bases. This CDR3 region has 14 residues. CDR3 coding DNA: TGTGCCAGCAGTTCCGGGGGAACTAATGAAAAACTGTTTTTT. Translating it yields CASSSGGTNEKLFF.